This is a list of T cell receptor beta chains from one sample in a study of early T cells in non-severe SARS-CoV-2 infection. TCRdb recomputed calls from the 5' RACE reads with MiXCR, one row per CDR3 protein. The sample lists fewer than 100,000 distinct CDR3 sequences; 5% to 7% were seen once. Specimen: whole blood. The receptors come from an adult who was a healthcare worker with PCR-confirmed SARS-CoV-2 infection or an uninfected control (not recorded which). CDR3s include the opening cysteine and the closing phenylalanine or tryptophan. Each record gives: CDR3 length, clone size, D gene, V gene, J gene, CDR3 protein, CDR3 DNA. The D gene is left open where the match is weak. The listing skips clone size in some rows; elsewhere it reads once, few, many or a size class.

len: 16; abundance: -; d_gene: TRBD2; v_gene: TRBV7-6; j_gene: TRBJ2-1; CDR3aa: CASSLGTSGRYYEQFF; CDR3nt: TGTGCCAGCAGCTTGGGGACTAGCGGGAGGTACTATGAGCAGTTCTTC
len: 16; abundance: -; d_gene: TRBD2; v_gene: TRBV7-6; j_gene: TRBJ2-3; CDR3aa: CASSPQAGGYTDTQYF; CDR3nt: TGTGCCAGCAGCCCCCAAGCGGGGGGTTACACAGATACGCAGTATTTT
len: 18; abundance: many; d_gene: TRBD2; v_gene: TRBV4-2; j_gene: TRBJ2-3; CDR3aa: CASSQDLTSGTSTDTQYF; CDR3nt: TGTGCCAGCAGCCAAGATTTGACTAGCGGAACTAGCACAGATACGCAGTATTTT
len: 15; abundance: many; d_gene: TRBD1; v_gene: TRBV25-1; j_gene: TRBJ2-3; CDR3aa: CASGRTGSGTDTQYF; CDR3nt: TGTGCCAGCGGAAGGACAGGGTCTGGCACAGATACGCAGTATTTT
len: 14; abundance: -; d_gene: -; v_gene: TRBV6-5; j_gene: TRBJ2-2; CDR3aa: CASSQGGNTGELFF; CDR3nt: TGTGCCAGCAGTCAGGGAGGGAACACCGGGGAGCTGTTTTTT
len: 14; abundance: -; d_gene: TRBD2; v_gene: TRBV27; j_gene: TRBJ2-1; CDR3aa: CASIRLAGANEQFF; CDR3nt: TGTGCCAGCATAAGGCTAGCGGGAGCTAATGAGCAGTTCTTC
len: 14; abundance: -; d_gene: -; v_gene: TRBV19; j_gene: TRBJ2-1; CDR3aa: CASSMAARDYEQFF; CDR3nt: TGTGCCAGTAGTATGGCGGCCAGGGACTATGAGCAGTTCTTC
len: 13; abundance: many; d_gene: -; v_gene: TRBV10-2; j_gene: TRBJ1-6; CDR3aa: CASRPEHNSPLHF; CDR3nt: TGCGCCAGCAGACCTGAACATAATTCACCCCTCCACTTT
len: 17; abundance: many; d_gene: TRBD1; v_gene: TRBV7-2; j_gene: TRBJ2-1; CDR3aa: CASSSRARDRSYNEQFF; CDR3nt: TGTGCCAGCAGTTCCAGAGCCCGGGACAGGTCATACAATGAGCAGTTCTTC
len: 18; abundance: many; d_gene: -; v_gene: TRBV14; j_gene: TRBJ2-5; CDR3aa: CASSQRGGRRPFGETQYF; CDR3nt: TGTGCCAGCAGCCAAAGGGGGGGGCGCAGACCTTTCGGAGAGACCCAGTACTTC
len: 14; abundance: many; d_gene: -; v_gene: TRBV20-1; j_gene: TRBJ2-7; CDR3aa: CSARDQGREREQYF; CDR3nt: TGCAGTGCTAGAGATCAAGGCAGGGAGAGGGAGCAGTACTTC
len: 17; abundance: many; d_gene: TRBD1; v_gene: TRBV12-3/TRBV12-4; j_gene: TRBJ1-2; CDR3aa: CASSPNTGTGDPYGYTF; CDR3nt: TGTGCCAGCAGTCCTAACACCGGGACAGGGGACCCCTATGGCTACACCTTC
len: 13; abundance: few; d_gene: TRBD1; v_gene: TRBV28; j_gene: TRBJ1-1; CDR3aa: CASSPPGTGEAFF; CDR3nt: TGTGCCAGCAGTCCGCCAGGGACAGGGGAAGCTTTCTTT
len: 13; abundance: many; d_gene: -; v_gene: TRBV30; j_gene: TRBJ1-2; CDR3aa: CAWTVGGQNGYTF; CDR3nt: TGTGCCTGGACCGTAGGGGGTCAGAATGGCTACACCTTC
len: 15; abundance: many; d_gene: TRBD2; v_gene: TRBV10-3; j_gene: TRBJ2-3; CDR3aa: CAISEGSSGTDTQYF; CDR3nt: TGTGCCATCAGTGAGGGGTCTAGCGGGACAGATACGCAGTATTTT
len: 16; abundance: -; d_gene: -; v_gene: TRBV5-1; j_gene: TRBJ2-2; CDR3aa: CASSLVFGADAGELFF; CDR3nt: TGCGCCAGCAGCTTGGTATTCGGGGCCGATGCCGGGGAGCTGTTTTTT
len: 16; abundance: many; d_gene: TRBD2; v_gene: TRBV18; j_gene: TRBJ2-1; CDR3aa: CASSATLAGDSNEQFF; CDR3nt: TGTGCCAGCTCAGCCACCCTAGCGGGAGACTCGAATGAGCAGTTCTTC
len: 16; abundance: -; d_gene: -; v_gene: TRBV7-6; j_gene: TRBJ2-2; CDR3aa: CASSLGARAGTGELFF; CDR3nt: TGTGCCAGCAGCTTAGGGGCTCGGGCTGGCACCGGGGAGCTGTTTTTT
len: 14; abundance: few; d_gene: -; v_gene: TRBV19; j_gene: TRBJ2-2; CDR3aa: CASSDRPGTGELFF; CDR3nt: TGTGCCAGTAGCGACAGGCCCGGCACCGGGGAGCTGTTTTTT
len: 13; abundance: once; d_gene: -; v_gene: TRBV9; j_gene: TRBJ2-2; CDR3aa: CASSYFRDGELFF; CDR3nt: TGTGCCAGCAGCTATTTCAGGGACGGGGAGCTGTTTTTT
len: 16; abundance: few; d_gene: -; v_gene: TRBV3-1; j_gene: TRBJ1-2; CDR3aa: CASSQDIGKGFHGYTF; CDR3nt: TGTGCCAGCAGCCAAGATATCGGGAAAGGGTTTCATGGCTACACCTTC
len: 15; abundance: many; d_gene: -; v_gene: TRBV10-3; j_gene: TRBJ2-3; CDR3aa: CAIRGTQKGTDTQYF; CDR3nt: TGTGCCATCAGAGGGACTCAAAAGGGCACAGATACGCAGTATTTT
len: 15; abundance: many; d_gene: TRBD1; v_gene: TRBV5-1; j_gene: TRBJ1-2; CDR3aa: CASSFGGTGDYGYTF; CDR3nt: TGCGCCAGCAGCTTTGGAGGGACAGGGGACTATGGCTACACCTTC
len: 15; abundance: -; d_gene: TRBD1; v_gene: TRBV3-1; j_gene: TRBJ1-5; CDR3aa: CASSQGTGSNQPQHF; CDR3nt: TGTGCCAGCAGCCAAGGGACAGGGAGCAATCAGCCCCAGCATTTT
len: 14; abundance: -; d_gene: -; v_gene: TRBV29-1; j_gene: TRBJ1-2; CDR3aa: CSAVGVGKNYGCTF; CDR3nt: -
len: 12; abundance: many; d_gene: -; v_gene: TRBV7-6; j_gene: TRBJ2-5; CDR3aa: CASSRRGETQYF; CDR3nt: TGTGCCAGCAGCAGGAGGGGAGAGACCCAGTACTTC
len: 11; abundance: many; d_gene: -; v_gene: TRBV20-1; j_gene: TRBJ2-5; CDR3aa: CSAQYQETQYF; CDR3nt: TGCAGTGCCCAGTACCAAGAGACCCAGTACTTC
len: 15; abundance: few; d_gene: -; v_gene: TRBV5-6; j_gene: TRBJ2-5; CDR3aa: CASSPLRMEEETQYF; CDR3nt: TGTGCCAGCAGCCCCCTCCGGATGGAAGAAGAGACCCAGTACTTC
len: 17; abundance: -; d_gene: TRBD2; v_gene: TRBV18; j_gene: TRBJ2-3; CDR3aa: CASSPPEPSGPTDTQYF; CDR3nt: TGTGCCAGCTCACCTCCGGAGCCTAGCGGACCCACAGATACGCAGTATTTT
len: 15; abundance: few; d_gene: -; v_gene: TRBV3-1; j_gene: TRBJ2-7; CDR3aa: CASSPDRNHPYEQYF; CDR3nt: TGTGCCAGCAGCCCCGACAGGAACCATCCCTACGAGCAGTACTTC
len: 15; abundance: many; d_gene: TRBD1; v_gene: TRBV7-6; j_gene: TRBJ2-3; CDR3aa: CASSTDRGRADTQYF; CDR3nt: TGTGCCAGCAGCACAGACAGGGGGCGTGCAGATACGCAGTATTTT
len: 15; abundance: -; d_gene: -; v_gene: TRBV28; j_gene: TRBJ2-2; CDR3aa: CASSLAIKGTGELFF; CDR3nt: TGTGCCAGCAGTTTAGCCATCAAGGGCACCGGGGAGCTGTTTTTT
len: 14; abundance: many; d_gene: -; v_gene: TRBV7-2; j_gene: TRBJ2-7; CDR3aa: CASSSRTDSYEQYF; CDR3nt: TGTGCCAGCAGCTCCCGGACAGATTCTTACGAGCAGTACTTC
len: 13; abundance: many; d_gene: -; v_gene: TRBV6-1; j_gene: TRBJ1-1; CDR3aa: CASMARRGKEAFF; CDR3nt: TGTGCCAGCATGGCTAGGCGGGGAAAAGAAGCTTTCTTT
len: 12; abundance: few; d_gene: -; v_gene: TRBV20-1; j_gene: TRBJ2-1; CDR3aa: CSARRAANEQFF; CDR3nt: TGCAGTGCTAGAAGAGCCGCCAATGAGCAGTTCTTC
len: 15; abundance: few; d_gene: TRBD1; v_gene: TRBV19; j_gene: TRBJ2-2; CDR3aa: CASGRDRGLSGELFF; CDR3nt: TGTGCCAGTGGACGAGACAGGGGTCTCAGCGGGGAGCTGTTTTTT
len: 14; abundance: -; d_gene: -; v_gene: TRBV11-2; j_gene: TRBJ2-3; CDR3aa: CASSASTGTDTQYF; CDR3nt: TGTGCCAGCAGCGCCTCGACGGGCACAGATACGCAGTATTTT
len: 14; abundance: few; d_gene: -; v_gene: TRBV29-1; j_gene: TRBJ1-1; CDR3aa: CSVEEAIDGFGAFF; CDR3nt: TGCAGCGTTGAAGAGGCCATTGATGGATTTGGGGCTTTCTTT
len: 13; abundance: many; d_gene: -; v_gene: TRBV6-5; j_gene: TRBJ1-2; CDR3aa: CASSFRPDYGYTF; CDR3nt: TGTGCCAGCAGTTTCCGCCCGGACTATGGCTACACCTTC
len: 14; abundance: many; d_gene: TRBD1; v_gene: TRBV5-4; j_gene: TRBJ2-7; CDR3aa: CASSLKQGLAEQYF; CDR3nt: TGTGCCAGCAGCTTAAAACAGGGGTTGGCCGAGCAGTACTTC
len: 20; abundance: -; d_gene: -; v_gene: TRBV6-4; j_gene: TRBJ2-6; CDR3aa: CASSENVRDGRFSGANVLTF; CDR3nt: TGTGCCAGCAGTGAAAATGTTCGGGACGGCAGGTTCTCTGGGGCCAACGTCCTGACTTTC